Shown below are 21 T cell receptor beta chains from a single sample sequenced in a study of patients and donors after allogeneic stem cell transplantation. TCRdb reprocessed the RT-PCR reads via MiXCR and lists one record per CDR3 protein. The sample includes 15,000 to 20,000 distinct CDR3 sequences, 4.5% to 6% seen only once; the top ten take approximately 42%. Material for sequencing was blood, either unsorted or a sorted T cell fraction (not recorded which). These receptor sequences come from a human donor who was either an allogeneic HSCT recipient or a stem cell or donor lymphocyte infusion donor (not recorded which). It is not recorded whose cells these are; they may come from a transplant donor.

V gene TRBV5-1 combines with J gene TRBJ2-5, with 7 bases aligning to TRBD2. The germline V gene has CDR1 SGHRS and CDR2 YFSETQ. Trimming removed 0 bases from V and 4 bases from J; junction bases left unmatched: 3. CDR3 length equals 14 residues. The CDR3 coding sequence is TGCGCCAGCAGCTTGGGACTAGCTGGAGAGACCCAGTACTTC. This gives the protein CASSLGLAGETQYF.

This clonotype has only a few counts. The V call is TRBV27, the J call TRBJ1-4; tentatively, D is TRBD1 (5 bases). From germline, CDR1 is MNHEY and CDR2 SMNVEV (reference sequence). Trimming took off 6 bases at V and 6 bases at J, with 17 bases between the two ends. CDR3 length equals 15 residues. The CDR3 DNA sequence: TGTGCCAGCAGCCACTCCCGGGACGGCTATGAAAAACTGTTTTTT. Residues: CASSHSRDGYEKLFF.

This clonotype was observed at least ten times. V is TRBV7-9 and J is TRBJ2-7; 8 bases are shared with TRBD1. The CDR3 is made up of 14 amino acids. Looked up from germline, CDR1 is SEHNR and CDR2 is FQNEAQ (reference sequence). With V trimmed by 5 bases and J by 6 bases, 9 bases remained unmatched. The CDR3 here is CASSPGQGRFEQYF. The CDR3 bases are TGTGCCAGCAGCCCCGGACAGGGTCGGTTCGAGCAGTACTTC.

There are many counts of this clonotype. The rearrangement joins TRBV5-1 to TRBJ2-2; D is uncertain. The CDR3 covers 14 residues. Looked up from germline, CDR1 is SGHRS and CDR2 is YFSETQ. V was cut by 2 bases and J by 5 bases, with 10 bases left in between. The CDR3 DNA is TGCGCCAGCAGCTTAGGCTCCCCGACCGGGGAGCTGTTTTTT. This codes for CASSLGSPTGELFF.

Many counts were recorded for this clonotype. The chain recombines TRBV6-1 with TRBJ2-5; 8 bases match TRBD2. Trimming took 8 bases from V and 0 from J; bases not matched to a gene: 2. Germline CDR1 reads MNHNS; CDR2 reads SASEGT. The CDR3 extends over 13 amino acids. The DNA of the CDR3 is TGTGCCAGCCGGGGGGGTAACCAAGAGACCCAGTACTTC. It specifies CASRGGNQETQYF.

This clonotype has ten or more counts. This chain joins TRBV24-1 and TRBJ1-2, with no clear D. Looked up from germline, CDR1 is KGHDR and CDR2 is SFDVKD. Trimming took off 6 bases at V and 5 bases at J, with 9 bases between the two ends. The CDR3 spans 12 residues. This CDR3 is CATSNEVYGYTF. CDR3 in DNA: TGTGCCACCAGTAATGAAGTTTATGGCTACACCTTC.

This clonotype was picked up many times. The V call is TRBV7-9, the J call TRBJ2-1; the D gene is possibly TRBD2 (7 bases). This CDR3 region has 17 residues. Trimming pared 0 bases from V and 8 bases from J, leaving 20 bases between. The germline CDR1 and CDR2 sequences are SEHNR and FQNEAQ (reference sequence). The CDR3 DNA is TGTGCCAGCAGCTTAGCTTTTGGGGGGGGGCGGTCTGATGAGCAGTTCTTC. Encoded protein: CASSLAFGGGRSDEQFF.

This clonotype has a count of ten or more. The chain uses TRBV27 and TRBJ2-1; 7 bases map to TRBD1. This CDR3 is built from 16 residues. V lost 5 bases, J lost 2 bases, and 9 bases stayed unmatched. Germline values: CDR1 MNHEY, CDR2 SMNVEV (reference sequence). CDR3 in amino acids: CASSTYRGKTYNEQFF. Here the CDR3 DNA reads TGTGCCAGCAGTACTTACAGGGGTAAGACCTACAATGAGCAGTTCTTC.

This clonotype was recorded many times. The chain combines TRBV30 with TRBJ2-3; D unclear. Germline lookup yields CDR1 GTSNPN and CDR2 SVGIG (reference sequence). Trimming removed 7 bases from V and 6 bases from J, with 17 bases in between. CDR3 length: 13 residues. CDR3 coding DNA: TGTGCCTTAGCCGGCGACCTCGAGGATACGCAGTATTTT. Protein sequence: CALAGDLEDTQYF.

This clonotype has a count of ten or more. The chain links TRBV3-1 to TRBJ1-1; D is unresolved. Trimming left V 1 base short and J 1 base short, with 16 bases between. The germline V gene has CDR1 LGHDT and CDR2 YNNKEL (reference sequence). The CDR3 totals 17 residues. CDR3 protein: CASSQGASGPGNTEAFF. The CDR3 DNA is TGTGCCAGCAGCCAAGGAGCAAGTGGCCCAGGGAACACTGAAGCTTTCTTT.

The sample holds many counts of this clonotype. The chain links TRBV7-2 to TRBJ2-3; D remains ambiguous. Germline CDR1 reads SGHTA; CDR2 reads FQGNSA. Trimming removed 6 bases from V and 2 bases from J, with 9 bases in between. The CDR3 totals 13 residues. Here the CDR3 reads CASSYYLTDTQYF. CDR3 sequence (DNA): TGTGCCAGCAGTTATTATCTCACAGATACGCAGTATTTT.

The genes are TRBV20-1 and TRBJ1-1; D may be TRBD1 (6 bases). CDR3 size: 15 residues. V gave up 6 bases and J gave up 5 bases, with 22 bases separating them. In germline, CDR1 is DFQATT, CDR2 SNEGSKA (reference sequence). CDR3: CSARTALIRGTEAFF. The CDR3, as DNA: TGCAGTGCCAGGACAGCCTTGATTAGGGGGACTGAAGCTTTCTTT.

Only a few counts were recorded for this clonotype. V and J are TRBV6-2 or TRBV6-3 and TRBJ2-7, with D perhaps TRBD1 or TRBD2 (5 bases each). The CDR3 loop spans 18 amino acids. Germline lookup yields CDR1 MNHEY and CDR2 SVGEGT. Trimming stripped 6 bases from V and 0 bases from J, with 24 bases between. CDR3 residues: CASRQVGRPSGSSYEQYF. In nucleotides, the CDR3 is TGTGCCAGCAGGCAGGTAGGGCGACCGTCAGGGAGCTCCTACGAGCAGTACTTC.

The rearrangement uses TRBV6-1 and TRBJ2-7; TRBD2 agrees at 11 bases. After removal of 5 bases from V and 3 bases from J, the junction contained 6 bases not matched to a gene. Germline V gives CDR1 MNHNS, CDR2 SASEGT. CDR3 length: 15 residues. In DNA, the CDR3 is TGTGCCAGCAGTACAGGGGGACTAGCGGACTACGAGCAGTACTTC. This translates into CASSTGGLADYEQYF.

This clonotype has just a few counts. The gene calls are TRBV2 and TRBJ2-7; TRBD2 agrees at 8 bases. Trimming at V came to 5 bases and at J to 2 bases, leaving 11 bases not matched to a gene. Germline V gene data show CDR1 as SNHLY and CDR2 as FYNNEI. The length of the CDR3 is 16 residues. The CDR3 spells CASSRGGVAQTYEQYF. The CDR3 nucleotides read TGTGCCAGCAGTCGGGGGGGGGTAGCGCAAACCTACGAGCAGTACTTC.

This chain connects TRBV19 to TRBJ2-7; D remains ambiguous. This CDR3 is 14 amino acids long. Trimming left V 6 bases short and J 6 bases short, with 18 bases between. Germline lookup yields CDR1 LNHDA and CDR2 SQIVND (reference sequence). The CDR3 DNA reads TGTGCCAGTAGCCTGGTTGGCAGGAAATCCGAGCAGTACTTC. Translating gives CASSLVGRKSEQYF.

This chain uses TRBV12-3 or TRBV12-4 with TRBJ2-5; D is perhaps TRBD2 (7 bases). V lost 5 bases to trimming and J lost 13 bases, with 23 bases between them. This CDR3 spans 14 amino acids. The CDR3 sequence: CASSRGGRLGLWYF. The CDR3 bases are TGTGCCAGCAGTCGCGGGGGCCGCTTGGGCCTGTGGTACTTC.

This clonotype has at least ten counts. In DNA form, the CDR3 reads TGTGCCAGCAGCTTAGCGGCAGGGGGCTACTACGAGCAGTACTTC. Its translation is CASSLAAGGYYEQYF. The gene calls are TRBV7-9 and TRBJ2-7; TRBD1 matches 8 bases. V gave up 0 bases and J gave up 3 bases; unmatched junction bases: 4. CDR1 SEHNR and CDR2 FQNEAQ come from the germline V gene (reference sequence). The CDR3 runs to 15 residues. The full variable domain, rest sourced from reference TRBV7-9 and TRBJ2-7, is DTGVSQNPRHKITKRGQNVTFRCDPISEHNRLYWYRQTLGQGPEFLTYFQNEAQLEKSRLLSDRFSAERPKGSFSTLEIQRTEQGDSAMYLCASSLAAGGYYEQYFGPGTRLTVT.

This clonotype was detected many times. This sequence joins TRBV7-9 and TRBJ1-1; 8 bases are shared with TRBD1. The trim removed 4 bases at V and 11 bases at J, leaving 9 bases unmatched. This CDR3 has 13 residues. CDR1 and CDR2 (germline): SEHNR, FQNEAQ (reference sequence). CDR3 residues: CASSSYGQGRAFF. The CDR3 region has the DNA TGTGCCAGCAGCTCCTACGGACAGGGAAGGGCTTTCTTT.

This clonotype was observed at least ten times. The gene calls are TRBV10-3 and TRBJ1-1; D is unresolved. The V and J ends lost 2 bases and 5 bases respectively, with 6 bases between them. This CDR3 has 12 amino acids. CDR1 ENHRY and CDR2 SYGVKD come from the germline V gene. The CDR3 reads CAISERGTEAFF. The CDR3 DNA reads TGTGCCATCAGTGAGCGGGGAACTGAAGCTTTCTTT.

This clonotype was recorded many times. The chain carries TRBV7-2 and TRBJ1-4; possibly TRBD1 for D (6 bases). Per germline, CDR1 SGHTA and CDR2 FQGNSA. The CDR3 runs to 13 residues. V gave up 2 bases and J gave up 10 bases, with 11 bases separating them. DNA for the CDR3: TGTGCCAGCAGCTTACTTGAGGGGGGAAAACTGTTTTTT. It is translated as CASSLLEGGKLFF.